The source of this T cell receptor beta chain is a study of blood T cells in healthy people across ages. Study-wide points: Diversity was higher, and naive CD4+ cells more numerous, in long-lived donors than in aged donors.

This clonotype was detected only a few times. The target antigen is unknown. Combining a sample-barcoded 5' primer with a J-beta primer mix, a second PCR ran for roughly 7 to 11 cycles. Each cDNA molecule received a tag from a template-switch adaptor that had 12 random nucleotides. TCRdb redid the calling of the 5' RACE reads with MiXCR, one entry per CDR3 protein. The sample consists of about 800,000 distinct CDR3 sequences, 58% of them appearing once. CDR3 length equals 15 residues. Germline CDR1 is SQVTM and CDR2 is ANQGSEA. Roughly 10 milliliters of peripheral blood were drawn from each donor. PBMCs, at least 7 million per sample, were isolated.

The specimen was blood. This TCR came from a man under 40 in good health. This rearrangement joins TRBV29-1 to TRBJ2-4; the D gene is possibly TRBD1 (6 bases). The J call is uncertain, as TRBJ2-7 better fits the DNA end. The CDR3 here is CSVEGIADSPYEQYF. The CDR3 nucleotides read TGCAGCGTTGAAGGGATCGCGGACAGTCCCTACGAGCAGTACTTC.